The text below deals with one T cell receptor (beta chain). The CDR3 covers 15 residues. Germline V lookup: CDR1 SNHLY, CDR2 FYNNEI. The junction had 7 bases not matched to a gene; V was cut back by 6 bases and J by 3 bases. The donors were healthy bone marrow donors. This specimen comes from a study of cytomegalovirus exposure and HLA in healthy donors. Primers: 60 Vbeta forward and 13 Jbeta reverse. The repertoire was sequenced with immunoSEQ multiplex PCR; TCRdb's copy has only in-frame clones and lacks some. The repertoire consists of roughly 130,000 clones, with 84% occurring once and the leading ten covering almost 3%.

This chain joins TRBV2 and TRBJ2-2; 7 bases agree with TRBD1. The receptor's source is a woman under 30 in good health and CMV-seropositive. The specimen sequenced was PBMCs. The CDR3 coding sequence is TGTGCCAGCAGCGACAGGGTCGACGACACCGGGGAGCTGTTTTTT. It encodes CASSDRVDDTGELFF.